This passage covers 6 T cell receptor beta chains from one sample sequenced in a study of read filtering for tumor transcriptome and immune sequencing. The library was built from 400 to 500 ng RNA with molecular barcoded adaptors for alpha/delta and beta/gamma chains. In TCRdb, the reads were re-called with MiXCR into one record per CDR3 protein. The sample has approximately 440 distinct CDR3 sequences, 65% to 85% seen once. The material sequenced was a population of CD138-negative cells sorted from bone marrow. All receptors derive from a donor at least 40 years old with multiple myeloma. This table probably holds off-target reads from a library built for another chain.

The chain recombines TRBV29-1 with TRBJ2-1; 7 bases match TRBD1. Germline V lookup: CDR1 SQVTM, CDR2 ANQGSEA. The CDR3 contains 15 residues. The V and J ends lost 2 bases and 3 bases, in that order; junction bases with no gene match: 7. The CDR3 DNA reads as TGCAGCGTTGAAATTTGGGACAGCCACTACAATGAGCAGTTCTTC. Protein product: CSVEIWDSHYNEQFF.

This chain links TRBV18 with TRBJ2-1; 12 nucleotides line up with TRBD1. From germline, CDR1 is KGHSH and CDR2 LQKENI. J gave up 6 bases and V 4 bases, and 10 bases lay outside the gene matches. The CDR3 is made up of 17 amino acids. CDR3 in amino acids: CASSRTGTGGLSNEQFF. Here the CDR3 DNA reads TGTGCCAGCTCACGTACCGGGACAGGGGGCCTTTCCAATGAGCAGTTCTTC. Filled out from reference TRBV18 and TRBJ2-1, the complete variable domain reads NAGVMQNPRHLVRRRGQEARLRCSPMKGHSHVYWYRQLPEEGLKFMVYLQKENIIDESGMPKERFSAEFPKEGPSILRIQQVVRGDSAAYFCASSRTGTGGLSNEQFFGPGTRLTVL.

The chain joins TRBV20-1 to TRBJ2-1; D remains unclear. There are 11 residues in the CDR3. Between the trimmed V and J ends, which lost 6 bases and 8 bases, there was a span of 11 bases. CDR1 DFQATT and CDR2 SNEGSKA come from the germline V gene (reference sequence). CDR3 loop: CSAPDPHEQFF. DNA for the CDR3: TGCAGTGCCCCGGACCCCCATGAGCAGTTCTTC.

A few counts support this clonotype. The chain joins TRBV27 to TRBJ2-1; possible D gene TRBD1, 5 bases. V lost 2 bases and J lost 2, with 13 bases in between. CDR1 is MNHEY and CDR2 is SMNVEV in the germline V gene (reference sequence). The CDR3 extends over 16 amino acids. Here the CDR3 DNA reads TGTGCCAGCAGTTTAATAAGACAGCCGCCCTACAATGAGCAGTTCTTC. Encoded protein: CASSLIRQPPYNEQFF.

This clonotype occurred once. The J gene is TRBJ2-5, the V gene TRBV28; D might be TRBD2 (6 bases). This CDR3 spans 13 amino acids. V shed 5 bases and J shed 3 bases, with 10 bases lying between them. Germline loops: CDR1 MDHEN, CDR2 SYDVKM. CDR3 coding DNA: TGTGCCAGCAGTGGGCTAGCGAAAGAGACCCAGTACTTC. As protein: CASSGLAKETQYF.

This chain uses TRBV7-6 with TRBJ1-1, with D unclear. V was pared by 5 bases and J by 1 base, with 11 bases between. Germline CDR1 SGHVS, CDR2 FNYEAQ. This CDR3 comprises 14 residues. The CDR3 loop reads CASSRRGGNTEAFF. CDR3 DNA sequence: TGTGCCAGCAGCCGACGGGGAGGGAACACTGAAGCTTTCTTT.